This T cell receptor beta chain derives from a study of blood T cell repertoires in COVID-19. Measured with immunoSEQ multiplex PCR; TCRdb has only the in-frame clones, and not every one. The table has roughly 250,000 clones, 85% seen once; the top ten hold 6% to 7%. J gave up 2 bases and V 5 bases, and 9 bases lay outside the gene matches. This CDR3 is built from 16 residues. The germline CDR1 and CDR2 sequences are KGHSH and LQKENI. The clonotype comes from a woman aged 60-75 years with active or convalescent COVID-19. The source material was peripheral blood. The genes are TRBV18 and TRBJ2-1; 7 bases align to TRBD2. Written as DNA, the CDR3 is TGTGCCAGCTCATTGAGCGGGACCCTGGCCTACAATGAGCAGTTCTTC. Protein: CASSLSGTLAYNEQFF.